Presented here are 27 T cell receptor beta chains from one specimen sequenced in a study of identifying expanded T cells in peripheral blood. The data were produced by immunoSEQ multiplex PCR, yet TCRdb's version contains in-frame clones alone and is incomplete. This table holds around 100,000 clones, around 88% found once. The source material was blood. These receptors came from a person aged 18 to 70 in good health.

V is TRBV28 and J is TRBJ2-1; D is perhaps TRBD1 (5 bases). Germline loops: CDR1 MDHEN, CDR2 SYDVKM. Deletions cut 2 bases from V and 9 bases from J, with 11 bases between. The CDR3 is 13 amino acids. The CDR3 DNA is TGTGCCAGCAGTTTACCCGAAAGGGGTGAGCAGTTCTTC. Residues: CASSLPERGEQFF.

The chain joins TRBV6-7 to TRBJ2-2; the match to TRBD2 covers 12 bases. TRBV6-7 is treated as an ORF (open reading frame) with a function not yet certain. V lost 0 bases and J lost 3; bases outside the gene matches: 8. The CDR3 is 19 amino acids. The CDR3 DNA follows: TGTGCCAGCAGTTACTCCGCTAGCGGGGGGGCCAGGGACACCGGGGAGCTGTTTTTT. The encoded protein is CASSYSASGGARDTGELFF.

J is TRBJ1-2 and V is TRBV28; D not resolved. The CDR3 consists of 14 residues. Trimming removed 5 bases from V and 1 base from J, with 11 bases in between. CDR1 and CDR2 (germline): MDHEN, SYDVKM. The CDR3 region is CASSKTQSNYGYTF. DNA of the CDR3: TGTGCCAGCAGTAAGACCCAGAGTAACTATGGCTACACCTTC.

The chain joins TRBV21-1 to TRBJ2-7; the listed D gene, TRBD2, was not tested against the DNA. TRBV21-1 represents a pseudogene. This CDR3 spans 14 amino acids. As DNA, the CDR3 is TGTGCCAGCAGCAAAGGACTCAGACCCTACGAGCAGTACTTC. It codes for CASSKGLRPYEQYF.

The V and J genes are TRBV7-2 and TRBJ2-7; D may be TRBD1 (5 bases). The germline V and J ends were trimmed by 5 bases and 3 bases, with 14 bases remaining between them. The CDR3 extends over 14 amino acids. CDR1 and CDR2 from the germline V gene are SGHTA and FQGNSA. CDR3 amino acids: CASSTPDKFYEQYF. In DNA form, the CDR3 reads TGTGCCAGCAGCACACCGGACAAGTTCTACGAGCAGTACTTC.

With regard to this clone: Distinct nucleotide sequences in the sample also encode this CDR3. CDR3 sequence reads: CASSLEANTEAFF. CDR3 sequence (DNA): TGTGCCAGCAGCTTAGAGGCGAACACTGAAGCTTTCTTT. The rearrangement joins TRBV7-9 to TRBJ1-1, with D unresolved. The CDR3 runs to 13 residues. Between the trimmed V and J ends, which lost 1 base and 1 base, there was a span of 4 bases. Germline CDR1 reads SEHNR; CDR2 reads FQNEAQ (reference sequence). Filled out from reference TRBV7-9 and TRBJ1-1, the complete variable domain reads DTGVSQNPRHKITKRGQNVTFRCDPISEHNRLYWYRQTLGQGPEFLTYFQNEAQLEKSRLLSDRFSAERPKGSFSTLEIQRTEQGDSAMYLCASSLEANTEAFFGQGTRLTVV.

The genes are TRBV2 and TRBJ2-5; D is unclear. Trimming left V 8 bases short and J 0 bases short, with 13 bases between. This CDR3 region has 14 residues. Per the germline V gene, CDR1 is SNHLY and CDR2 is FYNNEI. This CDR3 is CASGGNTYQETQYF. The CDR3 coding sequence is TGTGCCAGCGGCGGAAACACCTACCAAGAGACCCAGTACTTC.

The rearrangement links TRBV7-3 to TRBJ1-1; D is unclear. The germline gives CDR1 SGHTA, CDR2 FQGTGA. V was cut by 3 bases and J by 6 bases, with 14 bases left in between. CDR3 length: 14 residues. This chain's CDR3 is CASSFVGGSSEAFF. As DNA, the CDR3 is TGTGCCAGCAGCTTTGTGGGAGGTAGCTCTGAAGCTTTCTTT. Based on the CDR3 plus reference TRBV7-3 and TRBJ1-1, the full variable domain is GAGVSQTPSNKVTEKGKYVELRCDPISGHTALYWYRQSLGQGPEFLIYFQGTGAADDSGLPNDRFFAVRPEGSVSTLKIQRTERGDSAVYLCASSFVGGSSEAFFGQGTRLTVV.

The rearrangement joins TRBV28 to TRBJ2-5, with 7 bases lining up with TRBD1. Unmatched junction bases numbered 4, after V lost 8 bases and J lost 1 base. Germline CDR1 MDHEN, CDR2 SYDVKM. This CDR3 region has 13 residues. CDR3 DNA sequence: TGTGCCAGCCGGGACAGTTCCCAAGAGACCCAGTACTTC. Protein sequence: CASRDSSQETQYF.

The CDR3 sequence is CASSFGLADTYEQYF. In nucleotides, the CDR3 is TGTGCCAGCAGTTTCGGGCTAGCTGATACCTACGAGCAGTACTTC. The chain employs TRBV27 and TRBJ2-7, with D tentatively TRBD2 (5 bases). The CDR3 is 15 amino acids. V was pared by 3 bases and J by 2 bases, with 14 bases between. The germline V gene has CDR1 MNHEY and CDR2 SMNVEV (reference sequence).

This rearrangement joins TRBV4-3 to TRBJ1-2, with D maybe TRBD1 (6 bases). Germline CDR1 is LGHNA and CDR2 is YSLEER. The CDR3 is made up of 14 amino acids. Trimming removed 3 bases from V and 6 bases from J, with 14 bases in between. The CDR3 DNA is TGCGCCAGCAGCCACTCAGGGGCTGGTAATGGCTACACCTTC. As protein: CASSHSGAGNGYTF.

The gene calls are TRBV4-2 and TRBJ1-1; D gene ambiguous. The CDR3 has 15 amino acids. The V end was cut by 0 bases, the J end by 6 bases, with 14 bases between. Germline CDR1 is LGHNA and CDR2 is YNFKEQ. CDR3 in DNA: TGTGCCAGCAGCCAAGAATTGGCACGGGGAGCTGAAGCTTTCTTT. Translation gives CASSQELARGAEAFF.

The chain recombines TRBV6-5 with TRBJ2-7; TRBD1 aligns across 7 bases. Unmatched junction bases numbered 7, after V lost 5 bases and J lost 3 bases. The CDR3 spans 14 residues. CDR1 and CDR2 (germline): MNHEY, SVGAGI. The CDR3 protein is CASSRGTELYEQYF. CDR3 sequence (DNA): TGTGCCAGCAGTCGAGGGACAGAACTCTACGAGCAGTACTTC.

This sequence joins TRBV27 and TRBJ1-5; the match to TRBD1 covers 11 bases. Germline V gene data show CDR1 as MNHEY and CDR2 as SMNVEV (reference sequence). With 5 bases clipped from V and 0 bases from J, the junction kept 12 bases outside the gene matches. There are 19 residues in the CDR3. CDR3 sequence (DNA): TGTGCCAGCAGTCCCCCCCGGGACAGGGGGGAGTATAGCAATCAGCCCCAGCATTTT. It specifies CASSPPRDRGEYSNQPQHF.

The chain is built from TRBV5-4 and TRBJ2-7; D call uncertain. Germline CDR1 and CDR2: SGHNT and YYREEE (reference sequence). There are 14 residues in the CDR3. V gave up 0 bases and J gave up 2 bases, with 9 bases separating them. The CDR3 DNA is TGTGCCAGCAGCTTGGACGGAGCTCCCTACGAGCAGTACTTC. Residues: CASSLDGAPYEQYF. The full variable domain, rest sourced from reference TRBV5-4 and TRBJ2-7, is ETGVTQSPTHLIKTRGQQVTLRCSSQSGHNTVSWYQQALGQGPQFIFQYYREEENGRGNFPPRFSGLQFPNYSSELNVNALELDDSALYLCASSLDGAPYEQYFGPGTRLTVT.

This chain joins TRBV28 and TRBJ2-7; 8 nucleotides agree with TRBD2. This CDR3 contains 16 residues. V dropped 4 bases and J dropped 3; count of bases not matched to a gene: 11. Germline-derived CDR1 and CDR2 are MDHEN and SYDVKM. CDR3 region: CASSYEPGLGIYEQYF. DNA for the CDR3: TGTGCCAGCAGTTACGAGCCGGGACTAGGGATCTACGAGCAGTACTTC.

This clone was observed a handful of times. The J gene is TRBJ2-1, the V gene TRBV19; maybe TRBD1 (6 bases). This CDR3 spans 13 amino acids. V gave up 7 bases and J gave up 4 bases, with 11 bases separating them. Looked up from germline, CDR1 is LNHDA and CDR2 is SQIVND (reference sequence). This CDR3 reads CASTTQGYNEQFF. The CDR3 DNA reads as TGTGCCAGTACAACACAGGGATACAATGAGCAGTTCTTC.

On this clone itself: Its ends do not fully match the called genes, so a read error is possible. This chain connects TRBV5-1 to TRBJ2-7, with 13 nucleotides matching TRBD2. This CDR3 comprises 14 residues. Germline values: CDR1 SGHRS, CDR2 YFSETQ. The CDR3 is CASSPGLAGDLLWF. CDR3 DNA: TGCGCCAGCAGTCCAGGACTAGCGGGAGATCTCTTGTGGTTC.

The rearrangement links TRBV30 to TRBJ2-7; D is possibly TRBD2 (5 bases). CDR1 and CDR2 from the germline V gene are GTSNPN and SVGIG (reference sequence). The CDR3 is made up of 13 amino acids. V was cut by 3 bases and J by 5 bases, with 14 bases left in between. CDR3: CAWSGVARDEQYF. As DNA, the CDR3 is TGTGCCTGGAGCGGGGTGGCCCGGGACGAGCAGTACTTC.

In this sample, this clone turned up many times. This chain joins TRBV7-2 and TRBJ2-7; TRBD1 agrees at 9 bases. The CDR3 spans 15 residues. Looked up from germline, CDR1 is SGHTA and CDR2 is FQGNSA. The trim removed 2 bases at V and 6 bases at J, leaving 8 bases unmatched. CDR3 amino acids: CASSLSGTGLREQYF. CDR3 bases: TGTGCCAGCAGCTTATCCGGGACAGGGCTGCGCGAGCAGTACTTC.

The rearrangement joins TRBV7-3 to TRBJ2-1; 8 bases align to TRBD2. Trimming removed 5 bases from V and 7 bases from J; junction bases left unmatched: 10. Per the germline V gene, CDR1 is SGHTA and CDR2 is FQGTGA. The CDR3 consists of 15 residues. The CDR3: CASSPTSGERNEQFF. The DNA of the CDR3 is TGTGCCAGCAGCCCAACTAGCGGAGAGAGGAATGAGCAGTTCTTC.

A few counts support this clone. The chain combines TRBV7-3 with TRBJ2-1; 13 nucleotides agree with TRBD2. V trimming: 8 bases; J trimming: 4 bases; junction bases outside the gene matches: 2. CDR1 and CDR2 from the germline V gene are SGHTA and FQGTGA. The CDR3 consists of 14 residues. CDR3 bases: TGTGCCAGCGGGACTAGCGGGGCTTACAATGAGCAGTTCTTC. Its protein is CASGTSGAYNEQFF.

This clone was seen a handful of times. The V and J genes are TRBV5-5 and TRBJ1-5; D is possibly TRBD1 (6 bases). The CDR3 extends over 15 amino acids. Deletions cut 2 bases from V and 5 bases from J, with 14 bases between. CDR1 is SGHKS and CDR2 is YYEKEE in the germline V gene (reference sequence). The CDR3 loop is CASSLLTGFDQPQHF. The CDR3 DNA reads as TGTGCCAGCAGCTTACTTACAGGGTTCGATCAGCCCCAGCATTTT.

The rearrangement joins TRBV7-6 to TRBJ2-1; a possible D gene is TRBD2 (5 bases). CDR3 size: 14 residues. Germline V lookup: CDR1 SGHVS, CDR2 FNYEAQ. Trimming stripped 0 bases from V and 5 bases from J, with 8 bases between. The CDR3 region is CASSLAGADNEQFF. The CDR3 nucleotides are TGTGCCAGCAGCTTAGCGGGAGCAGACAATGAGCAGTTCTTC.

The chain couples TRBV28 to TRBJ1-4, with D perhaps matching TRBD1 (5 bases). Per germline, CDR1 MDHEN and CDR2 SYDVKM. V lost 8 bases, J lost 7 bases, and 17 bases lay in between. This CDR3 region has 14 residues. The CDR3 DNA is TGTGCCAGCCGATTTGGGGGGGTGAGTGAAAAACTGTTTTTT. It specifies CASRFGGVSEKLFF.

V and J are TRBV27 and TRBJ2-7, with 10 bases that match TRBD2. From germline, CDR1 is MNHEY and CDR2 SMNVEV (reference sequence). The length of the CDR3 is 14 residues. Germline trimming cut 9 bases from V and 5 bases from J; bases unmatched to any gene: 10. The DNA for the CDR3 is TGTGCCAGTTGGGTAGCGGGAGGATCGCACGAGCAGTACTTC. This translates into CASWVAGGSHEQYF.

The rearrangement joins TRBV15 to TRBJ1-2; tentatively, D is TRBD1 (5 bases). The CDR3 length is 13 residues. Trimming shortened V by 1 base and J by 10 bases, and 13 bases separated the two germline ends. Germline lookup yields CDR1 LNHNV and CDR2 YYDKDF (reference sequence). CDR3 nucleotide sequence: TGTGCCACCAGCAGAGGTCCCGGGGGTTTCTACACCTTC. Translation: CATSRGPGGFYTF.